The clone carrying this T cell receptor (beta chain) was observed a handful of times. The entry originates in a study of beta chain features in type 1 diabetes. As every portion of the isolated RNA was reverse transcribed, the sequencing read expressed TCRB transcripts. The read count averaged about 3.6 million across naive, central memory and regulatory T cell samples. Here immunoSEQ multiplex PCR was the method, and the copy in TCRdb shows in-frame clones only, minus some. The repertoire holds under 400,000 clones, roughly a fifth seen once, with approximately 0.041% in the top ten. Source material: naive CD4+ T cells from blood. This sequence originates from a woman under 30 in good health.

CDR3 in DNA: TGTGCCTGGAGTGTATACCGATGGGGCCCCTCCAATGAGCAGTTCTTC. It codes for CAWSVYRWGPSNEQFF. The chain recombines TRBV30 with TRBJ2-1; weak D call: TRBD1 (5 bases). The V end lost 0 bases, the J end lost 6 bases, and 18 bases lay between the germline ends. Germline CDR1 and CDR2: GTSNPN and SVGIG (reference sequence). This CDR3 is 16 amino acids long.